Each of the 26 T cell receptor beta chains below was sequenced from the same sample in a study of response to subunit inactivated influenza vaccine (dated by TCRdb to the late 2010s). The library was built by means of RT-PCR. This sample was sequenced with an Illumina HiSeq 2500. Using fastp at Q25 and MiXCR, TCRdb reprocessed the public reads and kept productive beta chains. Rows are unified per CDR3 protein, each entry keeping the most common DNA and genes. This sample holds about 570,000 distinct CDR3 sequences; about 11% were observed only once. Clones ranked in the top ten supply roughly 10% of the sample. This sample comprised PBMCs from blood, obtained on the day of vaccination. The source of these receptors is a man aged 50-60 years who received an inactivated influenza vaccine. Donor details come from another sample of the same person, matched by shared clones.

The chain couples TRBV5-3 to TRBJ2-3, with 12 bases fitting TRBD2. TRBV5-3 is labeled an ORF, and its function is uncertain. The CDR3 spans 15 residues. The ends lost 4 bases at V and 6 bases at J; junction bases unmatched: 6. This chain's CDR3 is CARSKGLAGSDTQYF. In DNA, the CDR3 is TGTGCCAGAAGCAAAGGACTAGCGGGATCGGATACGCAGTATTTT.

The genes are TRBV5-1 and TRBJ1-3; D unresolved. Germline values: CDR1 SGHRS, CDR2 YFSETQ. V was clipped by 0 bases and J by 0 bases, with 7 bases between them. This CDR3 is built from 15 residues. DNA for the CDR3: TGCGCCAGCAGCTTGGATCGGTCCTCTGGAAACACCATATATTTT. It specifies CASSLDRSSGNTIYF.

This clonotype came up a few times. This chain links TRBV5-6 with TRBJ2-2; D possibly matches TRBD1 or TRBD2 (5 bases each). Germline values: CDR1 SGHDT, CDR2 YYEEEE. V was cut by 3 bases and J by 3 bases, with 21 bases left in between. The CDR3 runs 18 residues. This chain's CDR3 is CASSYRRDVFAHTGELFF. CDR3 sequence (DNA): TGTGCCAGCAGCTACCGTAGGGACGTCTTTGCCCACACCGGGGAGCTGTTTTTT.

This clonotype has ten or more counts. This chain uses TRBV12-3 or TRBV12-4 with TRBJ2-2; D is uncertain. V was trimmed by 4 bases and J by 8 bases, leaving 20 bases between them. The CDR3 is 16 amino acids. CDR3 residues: CASSWLGSVAPGELFF. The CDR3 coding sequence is TGTGCCAGCAGTTGGCTGGGATCGGTAGCCCCGGGGGAGCTGTTTTTT.

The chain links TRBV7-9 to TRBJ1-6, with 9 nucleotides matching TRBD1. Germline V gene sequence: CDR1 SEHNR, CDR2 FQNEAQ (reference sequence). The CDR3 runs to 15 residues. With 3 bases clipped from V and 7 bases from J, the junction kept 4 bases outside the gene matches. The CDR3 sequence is CASSFRQGENSPLHF. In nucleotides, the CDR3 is TGTGCCAGCAGCTTTAGACAGGGGGAGAATTCACCCCTCCACTTT.

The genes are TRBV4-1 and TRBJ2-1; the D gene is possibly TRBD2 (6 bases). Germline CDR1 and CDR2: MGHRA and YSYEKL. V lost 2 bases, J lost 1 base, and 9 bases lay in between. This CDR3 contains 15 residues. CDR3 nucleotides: TGCGCCAGCAGCCAAATTGGGGGGTCCTACAATGAGCAGTTCTTC. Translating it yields CASSQIGGSYNEQFF.

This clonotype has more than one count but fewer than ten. The CDR3 here is CASSLDIGDTEAFF. CDR3 coding DNA: TGTGCCAGCAGCTTAGATATTGGCGACACTGAAGCTTTCTTT. The genes are TRBV11-2 and TRBJ1-1; D gene unclear. V was pared by 0 bases and J by 3 bases, with 8 bases between. Germline V CDR1 and CDR2: SGHAT, FQNNGV. CDR3 length: 14 amino acids.

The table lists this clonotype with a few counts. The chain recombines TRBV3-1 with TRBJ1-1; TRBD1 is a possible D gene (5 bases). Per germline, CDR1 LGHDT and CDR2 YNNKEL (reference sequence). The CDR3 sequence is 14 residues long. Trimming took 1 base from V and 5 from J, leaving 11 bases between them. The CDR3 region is CASSQVGGGTEAFF. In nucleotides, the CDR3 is TGTGCCAGCAGCCAAGTCGGGGGTGGTACTGAAGCTTTCTTT.

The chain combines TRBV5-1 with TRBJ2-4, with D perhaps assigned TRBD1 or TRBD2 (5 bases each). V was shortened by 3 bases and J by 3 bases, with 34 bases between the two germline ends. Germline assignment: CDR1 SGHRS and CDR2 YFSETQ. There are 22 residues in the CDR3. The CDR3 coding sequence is TGCGCCAGCAGCTCCACTTACATCGGGGCGGCCGGCCCTACGATCTTCAAAAACATTCAGTACTTC. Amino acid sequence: CASSSTYIGAAGPTIFKNIQYF.

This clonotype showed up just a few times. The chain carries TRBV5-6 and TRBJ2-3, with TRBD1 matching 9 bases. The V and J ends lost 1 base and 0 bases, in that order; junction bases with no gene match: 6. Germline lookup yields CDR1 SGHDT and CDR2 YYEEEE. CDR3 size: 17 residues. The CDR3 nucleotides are TGTGCCAGCAGCTTGTTTCTGGGGACAGGGAGCACAGATACGCAGTATTTT. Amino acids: CASSLFLGTGSTDTQYF.

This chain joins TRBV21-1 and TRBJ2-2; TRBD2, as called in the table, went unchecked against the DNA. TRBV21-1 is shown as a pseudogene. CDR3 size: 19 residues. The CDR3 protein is CASSKGSPTSGENTGELFF. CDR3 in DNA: TGTGCCAGCAGCAAAGGATCCCCTACTAGCGGGGAGAACACCGGGGAGCTGTTTTTT.

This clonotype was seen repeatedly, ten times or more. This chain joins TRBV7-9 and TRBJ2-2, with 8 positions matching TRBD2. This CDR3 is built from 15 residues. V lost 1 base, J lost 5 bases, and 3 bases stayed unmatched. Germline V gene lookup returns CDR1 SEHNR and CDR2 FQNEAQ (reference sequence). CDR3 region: CASSLGGRWTGELFF. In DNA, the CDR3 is TGTGCCAGCAGCTTAGGCGGGAGGTGGACCGGGGAGCTGTTTTTT.

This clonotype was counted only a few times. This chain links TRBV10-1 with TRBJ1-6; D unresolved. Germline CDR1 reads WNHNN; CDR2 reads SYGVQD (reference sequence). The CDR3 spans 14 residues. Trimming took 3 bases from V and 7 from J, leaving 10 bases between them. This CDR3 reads CASSEGGPNSPLHF. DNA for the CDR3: TGCGCCAGCAGTGAAGGAGGGCCGAATTCACCCCTCCACTTT.

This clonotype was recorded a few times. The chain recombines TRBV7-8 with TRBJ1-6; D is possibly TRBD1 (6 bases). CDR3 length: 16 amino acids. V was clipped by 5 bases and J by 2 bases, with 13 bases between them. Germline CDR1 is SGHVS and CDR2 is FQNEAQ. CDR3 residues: CASSRSGGPYNSPLHF. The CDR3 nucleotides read TGTGCCAGCAGCCGCTCCGGGGGCCCCTATAATTCACCCCTCCACTTT.

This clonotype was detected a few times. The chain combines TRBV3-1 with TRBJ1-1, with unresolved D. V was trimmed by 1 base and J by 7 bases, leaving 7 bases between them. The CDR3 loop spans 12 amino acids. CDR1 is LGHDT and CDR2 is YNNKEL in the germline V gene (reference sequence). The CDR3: CASSQVWGEAFF. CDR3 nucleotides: TGTGCCAGCAGCCAAGTCTGGGGTGAAGCTTTCTTT.

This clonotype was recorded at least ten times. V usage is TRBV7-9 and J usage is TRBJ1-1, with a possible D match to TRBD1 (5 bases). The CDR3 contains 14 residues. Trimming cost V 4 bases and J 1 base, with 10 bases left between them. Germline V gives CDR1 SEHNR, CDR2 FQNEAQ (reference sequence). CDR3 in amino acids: CASSWKGRNTEAFF. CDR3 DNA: TGTGCCAGCAGCTGGAAGGGGCGGAACACTGAAGCTTTCTTT.

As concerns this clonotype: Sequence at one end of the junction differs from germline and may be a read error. For the CDR3, the DNA is TGCTGTGCTAGGACTCCCGAGGGGTCCATTGGTACGCAGTATTTT. This gives the protein CCARTPEGSIGTQYF. The chain is built from TRBV20-1 and TRBJ2-3; D tentatively fits TRBD1 or TRBD2 (5 bases each). Germline loops: CDR1 DFQATT, CDR2 SNEGSKA (reference sequence). The CDR3 loop spans 15 amino acids.

The CDR3 sequence: CASRGPWVSFEDTQYF. The CDR3 nucleotides read TGTGCCAGCAGAGGCCCGTGGGTCTCCTTCGAAGATACGCAGTATTTT. The gene calls are TRBV2 and TRBJ2-3, with unresolved D. Germline CDR1 SNHLY, CDR2 FYNNEI. V was clipped by 6 bases and J by 5 bases, with 21 bases between them. The CDR3 length is 16 residues.

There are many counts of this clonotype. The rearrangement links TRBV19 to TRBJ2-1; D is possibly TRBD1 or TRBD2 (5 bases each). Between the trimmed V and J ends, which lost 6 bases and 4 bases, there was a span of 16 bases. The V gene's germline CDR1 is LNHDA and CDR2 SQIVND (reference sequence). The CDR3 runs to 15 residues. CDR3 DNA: TGTGCCAGTAGGGGTACCGGGGCAGATTACAATGAGCAGTTCTTC. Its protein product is CASRGTGADYNEQFF. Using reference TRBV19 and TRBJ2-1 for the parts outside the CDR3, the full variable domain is DGGITQSPKYLFRKEGQNVTLSCEQNLNHDAMYWYRQDPGQGLRLIYYSQIVNDFQKGDIAEGYSVSREKKESFPLTVTSAQKNPTAFYLCASRGTGADYNEQFFGPGTRLTVL.

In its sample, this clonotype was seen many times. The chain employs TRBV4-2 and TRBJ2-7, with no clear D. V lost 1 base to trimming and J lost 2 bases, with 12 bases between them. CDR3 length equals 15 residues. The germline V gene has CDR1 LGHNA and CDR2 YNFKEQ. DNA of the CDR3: TGTGCCAGCAGCCAAGCAGCCTCCCAGCCCTACGAGCAGTACTTC. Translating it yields CASSQAASQPYEQYF.

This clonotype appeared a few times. CDR3 residues: CASMIGQTFSNQPQHF. The CDR3, as DNA: TGTGCCAGCATGATCGGACAGACATTCAGCAATCAGCCCCAGCATTTT. The chain has TRBV6-1 and TRBJ1-5, with D tentatively TRBD1 (6 bases). The CDR3 loop spans 16 amino acids. V was trimmed by 7 bases and J by 1 base, leaving 17 bases between them. CDR1 is MNHNS and CDR2 is SASEGT in the germline V gene.

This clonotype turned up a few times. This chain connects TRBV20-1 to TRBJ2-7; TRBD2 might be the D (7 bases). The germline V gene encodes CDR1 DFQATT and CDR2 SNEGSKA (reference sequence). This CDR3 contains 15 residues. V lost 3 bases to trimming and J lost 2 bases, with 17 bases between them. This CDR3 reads CSASQTGRGTYEQYF. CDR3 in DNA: TGCAGTGCTAGTCAAACAGGGAGGGGAACCTACGAGCAGTACTTC.

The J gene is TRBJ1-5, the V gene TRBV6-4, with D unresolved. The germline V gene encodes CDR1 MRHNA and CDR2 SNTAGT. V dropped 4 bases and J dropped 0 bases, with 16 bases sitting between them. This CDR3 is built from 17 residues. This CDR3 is CASSATRTVLSNQPQHF. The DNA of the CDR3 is TGTGCCAGCAGTGCAACTCGGACGGTTCTTAGCAATCAGCCCCAGCATTTT.

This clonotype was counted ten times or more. CDR3 DNA: TGTGCCAGCAGTTACTCGTTCCTCCCATTGGGCACAGATACGCAGTATTTT. Translating gives CASSYSFLPLGTDTQYF. The gene calls are TRBV6-5 and TRBJ2-3; D gene ambiguous. CDR1 is MNHEY and CDR2 is SVGAGI in the germline V gene. This CDR3 is built from 17 residues. V lost 0 bases to trimming and J lost 1 base, with 14 bases between them.

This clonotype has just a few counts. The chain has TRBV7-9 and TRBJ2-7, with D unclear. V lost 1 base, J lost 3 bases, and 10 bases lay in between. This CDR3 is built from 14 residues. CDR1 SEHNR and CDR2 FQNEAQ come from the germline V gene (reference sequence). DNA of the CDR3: TGTGCCAGCAGCTTAGTCTCCCAGGACTACGAGCAGTACTTC. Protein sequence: CASSLVSQDYEQYF. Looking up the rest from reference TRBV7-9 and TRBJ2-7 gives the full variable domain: DTGVSQNPRHKITKRGQNVTFRCDPISEHNRLYWYRQTLGQGPEFLTYFQNEAQLEKSRLLSDRFSAERPKGSFSTLEIQRTEQGDSAMYLCASSLVSQDYEQYFGPGTRLTVT.

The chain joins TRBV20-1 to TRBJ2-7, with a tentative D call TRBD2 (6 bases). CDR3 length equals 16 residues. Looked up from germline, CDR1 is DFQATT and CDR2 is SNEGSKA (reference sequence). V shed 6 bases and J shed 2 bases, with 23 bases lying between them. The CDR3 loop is CSAGTFRGPGTYEQYF. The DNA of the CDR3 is TGCAGTGCCGGGACTTTTCGGGGACCTGGAACCTACGAGCAGTACTTC.